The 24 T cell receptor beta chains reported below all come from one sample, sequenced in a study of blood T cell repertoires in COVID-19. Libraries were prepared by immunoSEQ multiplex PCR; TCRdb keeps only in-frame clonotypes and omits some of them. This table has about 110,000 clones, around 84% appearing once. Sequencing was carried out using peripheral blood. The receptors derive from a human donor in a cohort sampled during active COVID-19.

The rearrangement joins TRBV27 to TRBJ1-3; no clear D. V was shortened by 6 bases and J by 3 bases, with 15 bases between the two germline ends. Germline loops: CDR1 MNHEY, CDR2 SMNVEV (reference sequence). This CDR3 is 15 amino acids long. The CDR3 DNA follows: TGTGCCAGCAGCTTGGCAGCCGGGGTTGGAAACACCATATATTTT. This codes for CASSLAAGVGNTIYF.

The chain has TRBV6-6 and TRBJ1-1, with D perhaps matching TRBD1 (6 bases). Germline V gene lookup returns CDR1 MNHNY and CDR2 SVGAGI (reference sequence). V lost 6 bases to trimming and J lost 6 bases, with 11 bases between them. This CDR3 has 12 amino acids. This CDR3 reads CASRKGGAEAFF. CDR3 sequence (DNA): TGTGCCAGCAGAAAGGGGGGGGCTGAAGCTTTCTTT.

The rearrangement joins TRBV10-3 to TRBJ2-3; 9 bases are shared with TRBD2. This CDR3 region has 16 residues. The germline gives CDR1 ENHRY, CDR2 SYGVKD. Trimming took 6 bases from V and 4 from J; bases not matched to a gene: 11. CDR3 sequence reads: CAIRRAGGGGADTQYF. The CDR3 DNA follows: TGTGCCATCAGACGGGCGGGGGGGGGCGGTGCAGATACGCAGTATTTT.

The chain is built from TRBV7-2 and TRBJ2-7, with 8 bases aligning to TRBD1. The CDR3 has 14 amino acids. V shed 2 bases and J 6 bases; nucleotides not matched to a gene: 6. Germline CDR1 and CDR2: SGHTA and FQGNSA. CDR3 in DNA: TGTGCCAGCAGCTTAAGACAGGGGTCTGGCGAGCAGTACTTC. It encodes CASSLRQGSGEQYF.

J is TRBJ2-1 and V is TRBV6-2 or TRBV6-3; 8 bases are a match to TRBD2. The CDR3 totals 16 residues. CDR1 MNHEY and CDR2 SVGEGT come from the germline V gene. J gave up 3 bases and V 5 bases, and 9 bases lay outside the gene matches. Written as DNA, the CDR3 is TGTGCCAGCAGTGGCCGGGGGGGTGGTCGCTACAATGAGCAGTTCTTC. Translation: CASSGRGGGRYNEQFF.

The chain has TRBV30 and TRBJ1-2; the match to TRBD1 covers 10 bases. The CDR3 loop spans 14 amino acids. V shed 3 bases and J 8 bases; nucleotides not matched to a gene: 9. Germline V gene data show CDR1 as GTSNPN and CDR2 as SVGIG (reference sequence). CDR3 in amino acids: CAWRDRGFLDGYTF. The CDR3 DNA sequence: TGTGCCTGGAGGGACAGGGGGTTTTTGGACGGCTACACCTTC. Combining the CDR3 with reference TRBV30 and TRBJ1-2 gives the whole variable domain SQTIHQWPATLVQPVGSPLSLECTVEGTSNPNLYWYRQAAGRGLQLLFYSVGIGQISSEVPQNLSASRPQDRQFILSSKKLLLSDSGFYLCAWRDRGFLDGYTFGSGTRLTVV.

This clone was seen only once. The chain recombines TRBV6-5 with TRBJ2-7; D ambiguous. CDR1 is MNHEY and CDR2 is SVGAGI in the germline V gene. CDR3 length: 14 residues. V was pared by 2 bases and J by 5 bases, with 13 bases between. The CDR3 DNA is TGTGCCAGCAGTTACCTGGAGAACCCTAACGAGCAGTACTTC. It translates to CASSYLENPNEQYF.

The CDR3 sequence: CASSLGGQVGYTF. CDR3 nucleotide sequence: TGTGCCAGCAGTTTGGGGGGGCAGGTTGGCTACACCTTC. V and J are TRBV28 and TRBJ1-2, with D possibly matching TRBD1 (6 bases). Germline V lookup: CDR1 MDHEN, CDR2 SYDVKM. The CDR3 is 13 amino acids. The germline V and J ends were trimmed by 3 bases and 7 bases, with 12 bases remaining between them.

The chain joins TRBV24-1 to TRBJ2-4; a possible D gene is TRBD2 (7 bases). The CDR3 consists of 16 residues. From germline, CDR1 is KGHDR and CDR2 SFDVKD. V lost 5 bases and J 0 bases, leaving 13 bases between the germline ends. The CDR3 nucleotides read TGTGCCACCAGTGCCGCGGGGGCTCTAGCCAAAAACATTCAGTACTTC. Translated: CATSAAGALAKNIQYF.

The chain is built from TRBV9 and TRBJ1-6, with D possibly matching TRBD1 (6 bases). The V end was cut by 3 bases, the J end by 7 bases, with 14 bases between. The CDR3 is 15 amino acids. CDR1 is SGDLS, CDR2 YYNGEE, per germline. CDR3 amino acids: CASSATGLWNSPLHF. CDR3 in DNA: TGTGCCAGCAGCGCTACAGGGTTGTGGAATTCACCCCTCCACTTT.

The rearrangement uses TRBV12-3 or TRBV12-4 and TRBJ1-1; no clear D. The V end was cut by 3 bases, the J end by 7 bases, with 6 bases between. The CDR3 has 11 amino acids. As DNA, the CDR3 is TGTGCCAGCAGTTTGGGCGATGAAGCTTTCTTT. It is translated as CASSLGDEAFF.

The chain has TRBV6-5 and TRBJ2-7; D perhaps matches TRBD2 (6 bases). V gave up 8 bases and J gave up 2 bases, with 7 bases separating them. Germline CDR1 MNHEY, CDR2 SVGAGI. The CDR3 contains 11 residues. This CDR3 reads CASSGAYEQYF. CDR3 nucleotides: TGTGCCAGCTCGGGGGCCTACGAGCAGTACTTC.

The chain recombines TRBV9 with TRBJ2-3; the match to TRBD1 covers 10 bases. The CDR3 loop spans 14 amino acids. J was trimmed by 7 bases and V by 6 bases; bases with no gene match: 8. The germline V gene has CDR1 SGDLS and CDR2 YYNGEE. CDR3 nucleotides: TGTGCCAGCAACAAAGGGGACAGGGGAAATACGCAGTATTTT. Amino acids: CASNKGDRGNTQYF.

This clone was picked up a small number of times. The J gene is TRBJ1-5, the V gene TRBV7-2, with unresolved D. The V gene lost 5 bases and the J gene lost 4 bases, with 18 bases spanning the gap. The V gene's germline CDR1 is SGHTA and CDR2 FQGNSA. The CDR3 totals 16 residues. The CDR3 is CASSPSWAYPNQPQHF. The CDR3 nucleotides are TGTGCCAGCAGCCCCAGTTGGGCGTACCCGAATCAGCCCCAGCATTTT.

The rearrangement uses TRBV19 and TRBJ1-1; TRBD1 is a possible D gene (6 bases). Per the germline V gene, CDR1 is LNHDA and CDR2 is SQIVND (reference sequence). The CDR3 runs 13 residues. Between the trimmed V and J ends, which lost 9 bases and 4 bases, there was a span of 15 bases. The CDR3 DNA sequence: TGTGCCAGCTCCGTCCACAGGGCCACTGAAGCTTTCTTT. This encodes CASSVHRATEAFF.

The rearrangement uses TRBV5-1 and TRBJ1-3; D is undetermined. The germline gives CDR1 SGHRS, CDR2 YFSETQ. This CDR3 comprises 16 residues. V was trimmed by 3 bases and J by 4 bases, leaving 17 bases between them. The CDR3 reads CASSSTTGVVGNTIYF. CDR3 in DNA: TGCGCCAGCAGCTCAACAACGGGAGTCGTGGGAAACACCATATATTTT. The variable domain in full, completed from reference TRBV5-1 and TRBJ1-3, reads KAGVTQTPRYLIKTRGQQVTLSCSPISGHRSVSWYQQTPGQGLQFLFEYFSETQRNKGNFPGRFSGRQFSNSRSEMNVSTLELGDSALYLCASSSTTGVVGNTIYFGEGSWLTVV.

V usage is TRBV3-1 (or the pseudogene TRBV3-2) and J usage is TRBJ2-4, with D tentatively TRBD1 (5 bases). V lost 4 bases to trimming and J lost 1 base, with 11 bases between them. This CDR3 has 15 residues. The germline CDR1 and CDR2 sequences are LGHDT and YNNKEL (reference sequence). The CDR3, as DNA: TGTGCCAGCAGCCGGGGCAGGGTTGCCAAAAACATTCAGTACTTC. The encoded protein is CASSRGRVAKNIQYF.

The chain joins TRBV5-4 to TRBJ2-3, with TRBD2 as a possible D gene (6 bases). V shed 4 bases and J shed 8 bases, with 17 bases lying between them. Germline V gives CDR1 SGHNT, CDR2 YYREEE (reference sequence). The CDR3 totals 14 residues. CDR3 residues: CASSRLDGRGTQYF. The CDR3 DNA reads TGTGCCAGCAGCAGACTAGACGGCCGGGGTACGCAGTATTTT.

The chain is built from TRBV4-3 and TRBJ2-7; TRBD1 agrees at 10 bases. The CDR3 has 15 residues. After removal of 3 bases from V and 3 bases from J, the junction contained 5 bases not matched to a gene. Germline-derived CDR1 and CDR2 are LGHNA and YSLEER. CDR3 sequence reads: CASSQVDRGGYEQYF. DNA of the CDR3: TGCGCCAGCAGCCAGGTGGACAGGGGGGGCTACGAGCAGTACTTC.

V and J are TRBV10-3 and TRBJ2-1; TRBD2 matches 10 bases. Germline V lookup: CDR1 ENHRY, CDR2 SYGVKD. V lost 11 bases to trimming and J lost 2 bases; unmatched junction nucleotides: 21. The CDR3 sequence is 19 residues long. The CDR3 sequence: CAGKNEGDSGRLTYNEQFF. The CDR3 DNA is TGTGCCGGAAAAAACGAGGGGGATAGCGGGAGGTTAACCTACAATGAGCAGTTCTTC.

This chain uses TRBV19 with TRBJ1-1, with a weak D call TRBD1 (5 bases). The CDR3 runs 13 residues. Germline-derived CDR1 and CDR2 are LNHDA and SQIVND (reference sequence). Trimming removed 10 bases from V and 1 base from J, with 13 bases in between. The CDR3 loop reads CATRLGGNTEAFF. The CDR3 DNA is TGTGCCACTAGGCTGGGGGGGAACACTGAAGCTTTCTTT.

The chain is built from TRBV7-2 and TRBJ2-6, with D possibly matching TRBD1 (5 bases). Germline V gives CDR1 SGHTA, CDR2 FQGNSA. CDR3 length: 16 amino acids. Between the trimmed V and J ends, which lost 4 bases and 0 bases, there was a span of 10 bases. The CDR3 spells CASSSTVTSGANVLTF. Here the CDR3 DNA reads TGTGCCAGCAGCTCGACAGTAACCTCTGGGGCCAACGTCCTGACTTTC.

CDR3 sequence: CASSVSGTTFDEQYF. The CDR3 nucleotides read TGTGCCAGCAGCGTAAGCGGGACTACCTTCGACGAGCAGTACTTC. This chain connects TRBV9 to TRBJ2-7; TRBD2 agrees at 7 bases. Unmatched junction bases numbered 9, after V lost 1 base and J lost 5 bases. The CDR3 consists of 15 residues. CDR1 SGDLS and CDR2 YYNGEE come from the germline V gene.

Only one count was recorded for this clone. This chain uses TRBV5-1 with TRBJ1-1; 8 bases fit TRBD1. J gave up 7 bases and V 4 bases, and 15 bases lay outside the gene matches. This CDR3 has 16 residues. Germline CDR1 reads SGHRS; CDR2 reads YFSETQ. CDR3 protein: CASSPFVADREDEAFF. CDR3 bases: TGCGCCAGCAGCCCCTTTGTAGCGGACAGGGAAGATGAAGCTTTCTTT.